These 9 T cell receptor beta chains were all obtained from the same sample, sequenced in a study of cytomegalovirus exposure and HLA in healthy donors. The PCR was carried out with 60 Vbeta primers and 13 Jbeta primers. Repertoires were generated with immunoSEQ multiplex PCR, while TCRdb's copy carries only in-frame clones and drops some. The sample features around 120,000 clones, with approximately 0.6% in its top ten. The sequencing input was PBMCs. The origin of the receptors is a man aged 45-60 years in good health and CMV-seronegative.

V gene TRBV6-6 combines with J gene TRBJ2-2; 7 positions match TRBD2. CDR1 MNHNY and CDR2 SVGAGI come from the germline V gene (reference sequence). The CDR3 contains 14 residues. After removal of 6 bases from V and 7 bases from J, the junction contained 8 bases not matched to a gene. The CDR3 bases are TGTGCCAGCAGCCCTCGCTGGGAGGGCGGGGAGCTGTTTTTT. Residues: CASSPRWEGGELFF.

The V and J genes are TRBV7-9 and TRBJ2-6, with a weak D call TRBD1 (6 bases). This CDR3 region has 16 residues. The V end was cut by 6 bases, the J end by 1 base, with 13 bases between. Germline lookup yields CDR1 SEHNR and CDR2 FQNEAQ (reference sequence). The CDR3 sequence is CASSSLRGSGANVLTF. The CDR3 region has the DNA TGTGCCAGCAGTTCGCTCAGGGGATCTGGGGCCAACGTCCTGACTTTC. The variable domain in full, completed from reference TRBV7-9 and TRBJ2-6, reads DTGVSQNPRHKITKRGQNVTFRCDPISEHNRLYWYRQTLGQGPEFLTYFQNEAQLEKSRLLSDRFSAERPKGSFSTLEIQRTEQGDSAMYLCASSSLRGSGANVLTFGAGSRLTVL.

CDR3 nucleotides: TGCGCCAGCAGTCTAGCGGGGGGGGGAGGGGATACGCAGTATTTT. This sequence encodes CASSLAGGGGDTQYF. This chain joins TRBV5-1 and TRBJ2-3, with 12 positions matching TRBD2. Germline CDR1 reads SGHRS; CDR2 reads YFSETQ. The CDR3 length is 15 residues. The trim removed 5 bases at V and 6 bases at J, leaving 7 bases unmatched.

The CDR3 coding sequence is TGTGCCACCAGCAGACCTGGGGGCGAGCAGTTCTTC. The encoded protein is CATSRPGGEQFF. The rearrangement links TRBV15 to TRBJ2-1, with D tentatively TRBD1 (6 bases). The ends were cut back, 2 bases at V and 10 bases at J, with 9 bases in the middle. Germline loops: CDR1 LNHNV, CDR2 YYDKDF (reference sequence). This CDR3 comprises 12 residues.

The chain joins TRBV13 to TRBJ1-1; 7 bases align to TRBD1. The CDR3 length is 17 residues. Trimming took 2 bases from V and 3 from J; bases not matched to a gene: 12. Germline CDR1 PRHDT, CDR2 FYEKMQ (reference sequence). This chain's CDR3 is CASSLFGLEGADTEAFF. The CDR3 DNA sequence: TGTGCCAGCAGCTTATTTGGGTTGGAGGGGGCGGACACTGAAGCTTTCTTT.

The chain has TRBV10-1 and TRBJ2-3; D remains unclear. Germline V gene data show CDR1 as WNHNN and CDR2 as SYGVQD (reference sequence). This CDR3 contains 12 residues. V lost 6 bases and J lost 0, with 4 bases in between. DNA for the CDR3: TGCGCCAGCAGCCCTAGCACAGATACGCAGTATTTT. Protein product: CASSPSTDTQYF.

The chain carries TRBV11-3 and TRBJ1-1; 7 positions match TRBD1. CDR1 and CDR2 from the germline V gene are SGHNT and YENEEA. The CDR3 spans 14 residues. V dropped 6 bases and J dropped 5; count of bases not matched to a gene: 9. This chain's CDR3 is CASSPMTGITEAFF. The CDR3 DNA sequence: TGTGCCAGCAGTCCCATGACAGGGATAACTGAAGCTTTCTTT. The variable domain in full, with the rest retrieved from reference TRBV11-3 and TRBJ1-1, is EAGVVQSPRYKIIEKKQPVAFWCNPISGHNTLYWYLQNLGQGPELLIRYENEEAVDDSQLPKDRFSAERLKGVDSTLKIQPAELGDSAVYLCASSPMTGITEAFFGQGTRLTVV.

This chain joins TRBV12-5 and TRBJ2-1; TRBD2 matches at 8 bases. V lost 4 bases, J lost 5 bases, and 1 base stayed unmatched. This CDR3 region has 13 residues. The germline V gene has CDR1 LGHNT and CDR2 FRNRAP. CDR3 DNA: TGTGCTAGTGGTTCTAGCGGGCACAATGAGCAGTTCTTC. It specifies CASGSSGHNEQFF.

This chain uses TRBV4-1 with TRBJ2-1; 14 bases agree with TRBD2. This CDR3 comprises 17 residues. Trimming cost V 3 bases and J 6 bases; bases outside gene matches: 7. Per germline, CDR1 MGHRA and CDR2 YSYEKL. This chain's CDR3 is CASSQGPTSGGANEQFF. In DNA form, the CDR3 reads TGCGCCAGCAGCCAGGGACCGACTAGCGGGGGGGCCAATGAGCAGTTCTTC.